A single count supports the clone carrying this TCR beta chain. The CDR3 is 17 residues long. Germline CDR1 SGHTS, CDR2 YDEGEE. Losses at the gene ends were 2 bases for V and 0 bases for J; bases not matched to a gene: 9. The data were taken from a study of blood T cell repertoires in COVID-19. Whole-study context: Acute and convalescent COVID-19 specimens originated in the United States, Italy and Spain.

In the original analysis: Nucleated cell number was recorded as an estimate derived from reference gene primer amplification. Data came from immunoSEQ multiplex PCR; TCRdb stores just in-frame clones and leaves some out. For V, J and clone size, that table is used; D and trimming come from the DNA. The sample includes 70,000 or so clones, 75% to 90% of them seen just once. V gene TRBV5-8 combines with J gene TRBJ2-3; 7 bases are shared with TRBD1. Material for sequencing was peripheral blood. The receptor was derived from a woman of 80 years or more with active COVID-19. CDR3 loop: CASSLGDSVSSTDTQYF. CDR3 in DNA: TGTGCCAGCAGCTTAGGGGACAGCGTTTCTAGCACAGATACGCAGTATTTT.